This entry is about one T cell receptor (beta chain). Its antigen is not identified. This specimen belongs to a study of beta chain features in type 1 diabetes. At the level of the study: Across all samples, roughly 98,000,000 sorted cells were examined.

Notes on the study in general: In all four CD4+ subsets, TCRB CDR3 length was significantly, moderately reduced in type 1 diabetes. PCR may have favored shorter templates equally in patients and controls.

All of the isolated RNA was reverse transcribed, so expressed TCRB transcripts were sequenced. Here immunoSEQ multiplex PCR was the method, and the copy in TCRdb shows in-frame clones only, minus some. This table has about 130,000 clones, about 9.2% appearing once. The CDR3 is 15 residues long. The V gene end was trimmed by 5 bases and the J gene end by 3 bases; junction bases not matched to a gene: 10. Germline V gene data show CDR1 as MGHRA and CDR2 as YSYEKL. The chain is built from TRBV4-1 and TRBJ2-7; 7 bases are shared with TRBD1. The material sequenced was central memory CD4+ T cells from blood. This sequence was found in a man aged 18-30 years in good health. As DNA, the CDR3 is TGCGCCAGCAGCTCCTCCGGGACAGAGATCTACGAGCAGTACTTC. This sequence encodes CASSSSGTEIYEQYF.